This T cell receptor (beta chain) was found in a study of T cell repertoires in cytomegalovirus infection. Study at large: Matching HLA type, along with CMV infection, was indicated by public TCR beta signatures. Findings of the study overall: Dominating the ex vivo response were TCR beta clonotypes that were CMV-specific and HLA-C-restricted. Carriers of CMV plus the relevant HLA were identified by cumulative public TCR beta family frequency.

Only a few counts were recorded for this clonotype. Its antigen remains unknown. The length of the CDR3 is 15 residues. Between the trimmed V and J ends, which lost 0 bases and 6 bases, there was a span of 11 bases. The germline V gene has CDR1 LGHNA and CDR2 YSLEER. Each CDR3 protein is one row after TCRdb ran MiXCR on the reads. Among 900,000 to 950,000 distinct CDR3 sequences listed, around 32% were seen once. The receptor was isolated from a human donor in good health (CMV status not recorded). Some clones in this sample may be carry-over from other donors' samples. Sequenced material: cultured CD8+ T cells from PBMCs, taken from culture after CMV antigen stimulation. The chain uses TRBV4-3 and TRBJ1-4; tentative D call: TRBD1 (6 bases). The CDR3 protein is CASSQDSGEYEKLFF. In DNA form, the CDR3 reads TGCGCCAGCAGCCAAGACTCAGGGGAATATGAAAAACTGTTTTTT.